A selection of T cell receptor beta chains follows, all from one sample in a study of human T cells and chemical hapten exposure. TCRdb itself ran the RACE reads through MiXCR, one entry per CDR3 protein. The data show more than 90,000 distinct CDR3 sequences, over 9.5% seen once. Sequenced material: whole blood, taken in connection with sensitization to the hapten diphenylcyclopropenone (DPC). These receptors all come from a man between 40 and 49 years old with alopecia areata. Some clones in this sample may be carry-over from other donors' samples. Each CDR3 is given with its conserved first and last residue. D genes are given only for firm matches. Not all rows give a size; the values are once, few, many and, for expanded clones, a class.

v_call,d_call,clone_size,j_call,cdr3_aa,cdr3_nt
TRBV12-3/TRBV12-4,.,few,TRBJ1-1,CASRTLADTEAFF,TGTGCCAGCAGAACCTTGGCAGACACTGAAGCTTTCTTT
TRBV14,.,.,TRBJ1-6,CASSQVAGTDSPLHF,TGTGCCAGCAGCCAAGTTGCAGGGACGGATTCACCCCTCCACTTT
TRBV12-3/TRBV12-4,.,.,TRBJ1-5,CASSSDLGGGVQPQHF,TGTGCCAGCAGTTCCGATTTGGGTGGGGGTGTCCAGCCCCAGCATTTT
TRBV5-1,TRBD1,many,TRBJ1-5,CASLPGTAEEGVPFGSNQPQHF,TGCGCCAGTCTTCCTGGGACAGCAGAGGAGGGAGTGCCTTTCGGTAGCAATCAGCCCCAGCATTTT
TRBV10-3,TRBD2,few,TRBJ2-6,CAISEGASGISGANVLTF,TGTGCCATCAGTGAGGGGGCTAGCGGGATTTCTGGGGCCAACGTCCTGACTTTC
TRBV7-2,.,few,TRBJ2-3,CASSLDPSARKQYF,TGTGCCAGCAGCCTAGACCCCTCGGCAAGGAAGCAGTATTTT
TRBV5-6,.,.,TRBJ1-1,CASGAGAEAFF,TGTGCCAGCGGGGCGGGAGCTGAAGCTTTCTTT
TRBV6-2/TRBV6-3,TRBD1,medium-sized,TRBJ1-5,CASTETGDPHQPQHF,TGTGCCAGCACAGAAACAGGGGACCCTCATCAGCCCCAGCATTTT
TRBV28,TRBD2,few,TRBJ2-1,CASSPLVVAGGYEQFF,TGTGCCAGCAGTCCCTTGGTAGTAGCGGGAGGCTATGAGCAGTTCTTC
TRBV20-1,TRBD1,few,TRBJ2-7,CSARDPGTGYEQYF,TGCAGTGCTAGGGACCCCGGGACAGGCTACGAGCAGTACTTC
TRBV18,TRBD1,once,TRBJ2-3,CASSRDRGSPITQYF,TGTGCCAGCTCACGGGACAGGGGGTCACCTATTACGCAGTATTTT
TRBV11-2,.,.,TRBJ2-1,CASTPDPWREQFF,TGTGCCAGCACCCCCGACCCCTGGCGTGAGCAGTTCTTC
TRBV28,TRBD1,many,TRBJ1-3,CASSGQGRDTIYF,TGTGCCAGCAGCGGACAGGGGCGTGACACCATATATTTT
TRBV4-2,.,many,TRBJ2-3,CASSPREPGDTQYF,TGTGCCAGCAGCCCTAGAGAACCCGGCGATACGCAGTATTTT
TRBV5-1,TRBD2,many,TRBJ2-1,CASSLAGGSSYNEQFF,TGCGCCAGCAGCCTAGCGGGAGGGAGCTCCTACAATGAGCAGTTCTTC
TRBV5-1,TRBD1,few,TRBJ2-5,CASSLSARTGQETQYF,TGCGCCAGCAGTCTTTCCGCTAGGACAGGGCAAGAGACCCAGTACTTC
TRBV5-1,TRBD2,few,TRBJ2-2,CASSLTSGIAGELFF,TGCGCCAGCAGCCTTACTAGCGGGATAGCCGGGGAGCTGTTTTTT
TRBV6-5,TRBD2,.,TRBJ2-5,CASTHGVAGGPGETQYF,TGTGCCAGCACCCACGGGGTAGCGGGAGGGCCGGGTGAGACCCAGTACTTC
TRBV7-9,.,.,TRBJ2-3,CASSPPDRYTDTQYF,TGTGCCAGCAGCCCTCCGGACAGATACACAGATACGCAGTATTTT
TRBV9,TRBD1,few,TRBJ2-7,CASSVGTGPYEQYF,TGTGCCAGCAGCGTCGGGACAGGCCCCTACGAGCAGTACTTC
TRBV9,.,many,TRBJ2-1,CASSSPGAAYEQFF,TGTGCCAGCAGCTCCCCGGGAGCAGCCTATGAGCAGTTCTTC
TRBV24-1,.,.,TRBJ1-2,CATSDTWDYGYTF,TGTGCCACCAGTGATACATGGGACTATGGCTACACCTTC
TRBV4-2,.,.,TRBJ1-1,CASSQDSTDMNTEAFF,TGTGCCAGCAGCCAAGATTCGACGGACATGAACACTGAAGCTTTCTTT
TRBV7-7,TRBD1,.,TRBJ2-2,CASSLGRGYTGELFF,TGTGCTAGCAGCTTAGGCAGGGGGTACACCGGGGAGCTGTTTTTT
TRBV29-1,TRBD2,.,TRBJ2-1,CSVVWLAAYNEQFF,TGCAGCGTTGTCTGGCTAGCGGCCTACAATGAGCAGTTCTTC
TRBV12-3/TRBV12-4,TRBD1,many,TRBJ1-1,CASSIFTGVGEAFF,TGTGCCAGCAGCATATTCACAGGGGTTGGTGAAGCTTTCTTT
TRBV28,.,.,TRBJ2-1,CASRETTVNNEQFF,TGTGCCAGTCGGGAAACCACAGTAAACAATGAGCAGTTCTTC
TRBV5-1,TRBD1,.,TRBJ1-4,CASSSGPGTGADEKLFF,TGCGCCAGCAGCTCTGGGCCCGGGACAGGGGCAGATGAAAAACTGTTTTTT
TRBV25-1,.,.,TRBJ2-1,CASSVGDIPYNEQFF,TGTGCCAGCAGTGTAGGGGACATCCCCTACAATGAGCAGTTCTTC
TRBV20-1,.,.,TRBJ2-7,CSARANEQYF,TGCAGTGCTCGGGCAAACGAGCAGTACTTC
TRBV19,TRBD1,.,TRBJ1-1,CASSQGTGAALNTEAFF,TGTGCCAGCTCCCAGGGAACAGGGGCCGCTTTGAACACTGAAGCTTTCTTT
TRBV6-2/TRBV6-3,.,.,TRBJ2-5,CASSTSETQYF,TGTGCCAGCAGCACGAGTGAGACCCAGTACTTC
TRBV10-3,TRBD2,few,TRBJ2-1,CATATSGAYNEQFF,TGTGCCACCGCGACTAGCGGTGCCTACAATGAGCAGTTCTTC
TRBV7-9,.,.,TRBJ2-7,CASSPGPEQYF,TGTGCCAGCAGCCCCGGACCCGAGCAGTACTTC
TRBV5-1,.,.,TRBJ1-1,CASSLAVSFYTEAFF,TGCGCCAGCAGCTTGGCCGTCAGTTTTTACACTGAAGCTTTCTTT
TRBV5-1,.,.,TRBJ2-1,CASSSASSADEQFF,TGCGCCAGCAGCTCGGCTAGTTCGGCCGATGAGCAGTTCTTC
TRBV7-9,.,.,TRBJ2-2,CASSLVLSGELFF,TGTGCCAGCAGCTTAGTATTGTCCGGGGAGCTGTTTTTT
TRBV5-1,TRBD1,many,TRBJ1-2,CASSQLPGGGYTF,TGCGCCAGCAGCCAACTGCCAGGGGGCGGCTACACCTTC
TRBV7-8,TRBD2,few,TRBJ2-4,CASSFSLAGGIAKNIQYF,TGTGCCAGCAGCTTTTCACTAGCGGGCGGGATAGCCAAAAACATTCAGTACTTC
TRBV20-1,.,many,TRBJ1-5,CSARVGGNQPQHF,TGCAGTGCTAGAGTAGGTGGCAATCAGCCCCAGCATTTT
TRBV12-3/TRBV12-4,.,few,TRBJ1-1,CASSLEDITEAFF,TGTGCCAGCAGTTTAGAGGACATCACTGAAGCTTTCTTT
TRBV6-5,TRBD1,many,TRBJ2-3,CASSAGTGGGDTQYF,TGTGCCAGCAGCGCTGGGACAGGGGGTGGAGATACGCAGTATTTT
TRBV5-4,.,.,TRBJ2-5,CASSPSLQETQYF,TGTGCCAGCAGCCCCTCGCTCCAAGAGACCCAGTACTTC
TRBV12-3/TRBV12-4,TRBD2,.,TRBJ2-1,CASSFTSGRDNEQFF,TGTGCCAGCAGTTTTACTAGCGGGAGGGACAATGAGCAGTTCTTC
TRBV9,TRBD2,.,TRBJ2-3,CASSSRESHTTDTQYF,TGTGCCAGCAGCTCGCGGGAGTCCCATACCACAGATACGCAGTATTTT
TRBV6-2/TRBV6-3,.,many,TRBJ2-3,CASSRGGVLRADTQYF,TGTGCCAGCAGCCGTGGAGGAGTTTTAAGAGCAGATACGCAGTATTTT
TRBV6-4,.,many,TRBJ2-3,CASSDASTDTQYF,TGTGCCAGCAGCGACGCTAGCACAGATACGCAGTATTTT
TRBV7-8,.,few,TRBJ2-1,CASSPNLVYNEQFF,TGTGCCAGCAGCCCCAACCTAGTTTATAATGAGCAGTTCTTC
TRBV9,TRBD2,many,TRBJ2-5,CASSPQGGGYQETQYF,TGTGCCAGCAGCCCCCAAGGCGGGGGGTACCAAGAGACCCAGTACTTC
TRBV5-1,TRBD2,few,TRBJ2-1,CASTSGGSGSYNEQFF,TGCGCCAGCACCTCCGGGGGGTCCGGCTCCTACAATGAGCAGTTCTTC
TRBV19,TRBD1,.,TRBJ2-2,CASRDRPNTGELFF,TGTGCCAGCAGGGACAGACCGAACACCGGGGAGCTGTTTTTT
TRBV9,TRBD2,.,TRBJ2-3,CASSVALLVAGRTDTQYF,TGTGCCAGCAGCGTAGCTCTTCTTGTAGCGGGACGCACAGATACGCAGTATTTT
TRBV5-1,TRBD2,few,TRBJ2-1,CASSSGGLAGGTEQFF,TGCGCCAGCAGCTCGGGGGGACTAGCGGGAGGGACTGAGCAGTTCTTC
TRBV7-2,TRBD2,many,TRBJ2-3,CASSLRLAGGEADTQYF,TGTGCCAGCAGCTTACGACTAGCGGGAGGAGAAGCAGATACGCAGTATTTT
TRBV20-1,TRBD1,few,TRBJ2-7,CSARIPRTGPSYEQYF,TGCAGTGCTAGGATCCCGAGGACAGGGCCTTCCTACGAGCAGTACTTC